This T cell receptor (beta chain) is from a study of blood T cell repertoires in COVID-19. Study at large: Italy, Spain and the United States were the sources of the convalescent and acute COVID-19 samples. The analysed material was cDNA or gDNA that came from T cells, B-cell-depleted T cells, or PBMCs.

The V gene end was trimmed by 0 bases and the J gene end by 7 bases; junction bases not matched to a gene: 3. This CDR3 has 15 amino acids. Germline assignment: CDR1 MNHEY and CDR2 SVGAGI. Per the original data handling: Counts of nucleated cells, estimated from reference gene primer amplification, were obtained. The data were produced by immunoSEQ multiplex PCR, yet TCRdb's version contains in-frame clones alone and is incomplete. V, J and clone size derive from that table, while D and trimming were established from the DNA sequence. The table lists 30,000 to 40,000 clones, around 90% of them singletons, with around 6% in the top ten.

The gene calls are TRBV6-5 and TRBJ1-6; 7 positions match TRBD1. This clonotype originated in a woman of 80 years or more with acute or convalescent COVID-19. The specimen sequenced was peripheral blood. This chain's CDR3 is CASSYSGTVNSPLHF. DNA of the CDR3: TGTGCCAGCAGTTACTCGGGGACAGTGAATTCACCCCTCCACTTT.